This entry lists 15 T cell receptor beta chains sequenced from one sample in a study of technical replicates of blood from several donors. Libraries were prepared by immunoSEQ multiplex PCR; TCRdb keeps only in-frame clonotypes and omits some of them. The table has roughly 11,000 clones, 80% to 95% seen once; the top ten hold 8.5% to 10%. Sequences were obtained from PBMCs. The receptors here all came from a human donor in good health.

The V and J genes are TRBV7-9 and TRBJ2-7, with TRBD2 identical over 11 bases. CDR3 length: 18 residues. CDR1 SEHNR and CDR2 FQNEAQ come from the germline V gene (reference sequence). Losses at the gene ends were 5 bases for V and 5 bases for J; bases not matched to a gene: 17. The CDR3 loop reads CASSPQPGLAESPDEQYF. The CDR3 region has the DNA TGTGCCAGCAGCCCGCAGCCGGGACTAGCGGAATCGCCTGACGAGCAGTACTTC.

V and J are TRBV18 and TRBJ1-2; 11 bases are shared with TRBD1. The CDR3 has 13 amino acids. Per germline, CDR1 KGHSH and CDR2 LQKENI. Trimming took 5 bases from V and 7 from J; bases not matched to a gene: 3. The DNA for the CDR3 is TGTGCCAGCTCAGCCGGGACAGGGGGTGGCTACACCTTC. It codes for CASSAGTGGGYTF.

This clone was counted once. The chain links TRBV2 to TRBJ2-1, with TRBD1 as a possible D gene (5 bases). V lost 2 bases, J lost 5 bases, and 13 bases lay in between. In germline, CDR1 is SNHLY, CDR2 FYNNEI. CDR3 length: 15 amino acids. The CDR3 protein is CASSESQGIDNEQFF. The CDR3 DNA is TGTGCCAGCAGTGAAAGCCAGGGAATCGACAATGAGCAGTTCTTC.

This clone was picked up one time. Here the CDR3 reads CASSSPIAGGNEQYF. The CDR3 coding sequence is TGTGCCAGCAGTTCTCCGATAGCGGGAGGAAACGAGCAGTACTTC. The chain has TRBV6-5 and TRBJ2-7, with TRBD2 identical over 10 bases. The CDR3 runs to 15 residues. The trim removed 4 bases at V and 5 bases at J, leaving 8 bases unmatched. In germline, CDR1 is MNHEY, CDR2 SVGAGI.

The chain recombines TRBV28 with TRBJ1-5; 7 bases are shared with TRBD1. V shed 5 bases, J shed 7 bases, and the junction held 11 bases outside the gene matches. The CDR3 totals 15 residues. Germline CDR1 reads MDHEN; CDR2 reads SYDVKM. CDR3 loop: CASSTTTGIGQPQHF. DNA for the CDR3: TGTGCCAGCAGTACGACGACAGGGATCGGCCAGCCCCAGCATTTT.

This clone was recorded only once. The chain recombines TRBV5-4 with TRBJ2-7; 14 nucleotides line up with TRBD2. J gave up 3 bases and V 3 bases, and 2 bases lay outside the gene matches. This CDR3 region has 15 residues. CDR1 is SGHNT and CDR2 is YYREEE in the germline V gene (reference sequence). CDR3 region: CASSWGTSGSYEQYF. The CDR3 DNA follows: TGTGCCAGCAGCTGGGGGACTAGCGGGAGCTACGAGCAGTACTTC.

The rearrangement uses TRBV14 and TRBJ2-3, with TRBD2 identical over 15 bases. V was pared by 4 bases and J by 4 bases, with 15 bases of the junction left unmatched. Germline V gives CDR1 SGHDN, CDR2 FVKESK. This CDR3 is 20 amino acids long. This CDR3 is CASSLGTSGRSFFAADTQYF. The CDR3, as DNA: TGTGCCAGCAGCCTCGGGACTAGCGGGAGGAGTTTTTTTGCCGCAGATACGCAGTATTTT.

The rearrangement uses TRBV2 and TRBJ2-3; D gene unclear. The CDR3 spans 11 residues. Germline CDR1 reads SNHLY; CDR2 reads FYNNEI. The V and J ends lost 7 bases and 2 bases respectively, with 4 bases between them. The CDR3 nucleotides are TGTGCCAGCACCTACACAGATACGCAGTATTTT. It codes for CASTYTDTQYF.

The CDR3 DNA follows: TGTGCCAGCAGTGAGCGAGACAGGGGGCGAGATGGCTACACCTTC. The encoded protein is CASSERDRGRDGYTF. This sequence joins TRBV6-1 and TRBJ1-2; the match to TRBD1 covers 10 bases. Germline lookup yields CDR1 MNHNS and CDR2 SASEGT. Unmatched junction bases numbered 7, after V lost 3 bases and J lost 6 bases. The CDR3 consists of 15 residues.

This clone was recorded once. CDR3 in amino acids: CASSPHPGQGTQPQHF. The DNA of the CDR3 is TGTGCCAGCAGTCCCCACCCGGGACAGGGAACTCAGCCCCAGCATTTT. The rearrangement joins TRBV27 to TRBJ1-5, with TRBD1 matching over 9 bases. The CDR3 has 16 amino acids. The J segment lost 6 bases and the V segment lost 5 bases, leaving 11 bases of the junction unmatched. Germline CDR1 and CDR2: MNHEY and SMNVEV (reference sequence).

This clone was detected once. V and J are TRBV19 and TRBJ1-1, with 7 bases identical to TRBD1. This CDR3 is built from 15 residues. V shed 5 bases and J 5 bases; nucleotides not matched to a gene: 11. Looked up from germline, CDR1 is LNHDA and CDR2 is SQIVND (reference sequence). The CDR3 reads CASSAQYRGGTEAFF. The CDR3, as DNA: TGTGCCAGTAGTGCACAATACAGGGGCGGAACTGAAGCTTTCTTT.

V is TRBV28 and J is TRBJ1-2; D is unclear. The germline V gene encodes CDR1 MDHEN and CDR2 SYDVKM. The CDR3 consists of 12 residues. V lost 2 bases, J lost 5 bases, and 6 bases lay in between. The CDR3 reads CASSLRGYGYTF. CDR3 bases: TGTGCCAGCAGTTTACGAGGTTATGGCTACACCTTC.

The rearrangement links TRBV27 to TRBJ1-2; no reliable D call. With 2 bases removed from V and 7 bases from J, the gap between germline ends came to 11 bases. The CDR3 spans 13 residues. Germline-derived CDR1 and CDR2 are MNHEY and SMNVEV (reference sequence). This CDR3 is CASSLRPGFGYTF. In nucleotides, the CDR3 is TGTGCCAGCAGTTTACGCCCGGGTTTTGGCTACACCTTC.

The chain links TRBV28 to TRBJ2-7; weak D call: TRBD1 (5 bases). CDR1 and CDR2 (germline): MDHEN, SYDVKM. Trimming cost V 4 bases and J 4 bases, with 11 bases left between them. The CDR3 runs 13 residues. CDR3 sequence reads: CASSSAGPYEQYF. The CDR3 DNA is TGTGCCAGCAGTTCAGCAGGGCCTTACGAGCAGTACTTC. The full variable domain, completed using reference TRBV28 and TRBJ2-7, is DVKVTQSSRYLVKRTGEKVFLECVQDMDHENMFWYRQDPGLGLRLIYFSYDVKMKEKGDIPEGYSVSREKKERFSLILESASTNQTSMYLCASSSAGPYEQYFGPGTRLTVT.

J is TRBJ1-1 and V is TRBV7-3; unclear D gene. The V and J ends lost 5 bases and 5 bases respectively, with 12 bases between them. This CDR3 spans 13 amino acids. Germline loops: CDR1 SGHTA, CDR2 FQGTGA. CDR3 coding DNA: TGTGCCAGCAGCCCCTCAAGCTCGACTGAAGCTTTCTTT. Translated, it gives CASSPSSSTEAFF.